The 17 T cell receptor beta chains below all came from one sample that was sequenced in a study of T cell responses to AZD1222 COVID-19 vaccine. Method: immunoSEQ multiplex PCR; TCRdb's copy keeps in-frame clones and lacks some. The data hold about 170,000 clones, with roughly 87% observed a single time. Sequenced material: peripheral blood, taken 28 days after the second AZD1222 dose. Source of these receptors: an adult who received the AZD1222 COVID-19 vaccine.

This chain connects TRBV9 to TRBJ2-1; TRBD2 might be the D (6 bases). Germline V gene data show CDR1 as SGDLS and CDR2 as YYNGEE. V gave up 4 bases and J gave up 7 bases, with 12 bases separating them. There are 13 residues in the CDR3. The CDR3 region has the DNA TGTGCCAGCAGCACCACCCTAGCGAATGAGCAGTTCTTC. Amino acid sequence: CASSTTLANEQFF. The whole variable domain, filled in from reference TRBV9 and TRBJ2-1, reads DSGVTQTPKHLITATGQRVTLRCSPRSGDLSVYWYQQSLDQGLQFLIQYYNGEERAKGNILERFSAQQFPDLHSELNLSSLELGDSALYFCASSTTLANEQFFGPGTRLTVL.

V gene TRBV9 combines with J gene TRBJ1-1; D is possibly TRBD1 (6 bases). Germline V lookup: CDR1 SGDLS, CDR2 YYNGEE. This CDR3 comprises 14 residues. Deletions cut 4 bases from V and 1 base from J, with 11 bases between. DNA for the CDR3: TGTGCCAGCAGCTGGGGACACGAGAACACTGAAGCTTTCTTT. It is translated as CASSWGHENTEAFF.

This chain connects TRBV7-8 to TRBJ2-7; D might be TRBD1 (6 bases). The CDR3 totals 14 residues. Looked up from germline, CDR1 is SGHVS and CDR2 is FQNEAQ. The V gene lost 4 bases and the J gene lost 3 bases, with 13 bases spanning the gap. This CDR3 is CASSSTGHYYEQYF. CDR3 DNA sequence: TGTGCCAGCAGCTCGACGGGACACTACTACGAGCAGTACTTC.

The J gene is TRBJ1-3, the V gene TRBV27; 8 nucleotides agree with TRBD1. CDR3 size: 15 residues. CDR1 and CDR2 from the germline V gene are MNHEY and SMNVEV (reference sequence). Trimming removed 4 bases from V and 1 base from J; junction bases left unmatched: 3. CDR3: CASSSRGHSGNTIYF. CDR3 DNA sequence: TGTGCCAGCAGTTCCAGGGGGCATTCTGGAAACACCATATATTTT.

This chain uses TRBV19 with TRBJ1-2; 7 bases map to TRBD1. CDR3 length: 15 amino acids. Per the germline V gene, CDR1 is LNHDA and CDR2 is SQIVND (reference sequence). The J segment lost 4 bases and the V segment lost 7 bases, leaving 12 bases of the junction unmatched. As DNA, the CDR3 is TGTGCCAGTAACGTAATAAGGGGGCCAGGCTATGGCTACACCTTC. It is translated as CASNVIRGPGYGYTF.

The chain is built from TRBV7-9 and TRBJ2-6; D call uncertain. CDR1 and CDR2 (germline): SEHNR, FQNEAQ (reference sequence). The CDR3 contains 15 residues. V was cut by 2 bases and J by 0 bases, with 5 bases left in between. CDR3 region: CASSLTLSGANVLTF. In DNA, the CDR3 is TGTGCCAGCAGCTTAACCCTCTCTGGGGCCAACGTCCTGACTTTC. Using reference TRBV7-9 and TRBJ2-6 for the parts outside the CDR3, the full variable domain is DTGVSQNPRHKITKRGQNVTFRCDPISEHNRLYWYRQTLGQGPEFLTYFQNEAQLEKSRLLSDRFSAERPKGSFSTLEIQRTEQGDSAMYLCASSLTLSGANVLTFGAGSRLTVL.

The chain couples TRBV5-1 to TRBJ2-3; 8 bases match TRBD2. The CDR3 length is 16 residues. V shed 0 bases and J 4 bases; nucleotides not matched to a gene: 7. Germline V gene lookup returns CDR1 SGHRS and CDR2 YFSETQ. The CDR3 reads CASSLVSGGRADTQYF. CDR3 DNA sequence: TGCGCCAGCAGCTTGGTATCGGGGGGGCGCGCAGATACGCAGTATTTT.

The chain is built from TRBV18 and TRBJ1-2; D might be TRBD1 (5 bases). V was clipped by 6 bases and J by 4 bases, with 12 bases between them. CDR3 size: 13 residues. From germline, CDR1 is KGHSH and CDR2 LQKENI. For the CDR3, the DNA is TGTGCCAGCTCGCTTACAGGTTTCTATGGCTACACCTTC. Its translation: CASSLTGFYGYTF.

The chain carries TRBV3-1 (or the pseudogene TRBV3-2) and TRBJ2-7, with TRBD1 matching over 8 bases. CDR1 and CDR2 from the germline V gene are LGHDT and YNNKEL (reference sequence). Trimming took 0 bases from V and 3 from J; bases not matched to a gene: 7. The CDR3 is 16 residues long. CDR3 in DNA: TGTGCCAGCAGCCAAGATCTGGGGACAGGACGCTACGAGCAGTACTTC. Amino acids: CASSQDLGTGRYEQYF.

The V gene is TRBV19, the J gene TRBJ2-3, with 8 bases aligning to TRBD2. The CDR3 runs 16 residues. V lost 6 bases to trimming and J lost 1 base; unmatched junction nucleotides: 9. The germline V gene encodes CDR1 LNHDA and CDR2 SQIVND (reference sequence). CDR3 coding DNA: TGTGCCAGTAGCCTCACCCTTAGCGGGGGCACAGATACGCAGTATTTT. It is translated as CASSLTLSGGTDTQYF.

The chain combines TRBV3-1 (or the pseudogene TRBV3-2) with TRBJ2-7; D remains ambiguous. Germline V lookup: CDR1 LGHDT, CDR2 YNNKEL (reference sequence). V lost 1 base, J lost 3 bases, and 13 bases lay in between. The CDR3 is made up of 15 amino acids. In DNA form, the CDR3 reads TGTGCCAGCAGCCAAGTAAGGTTGGGTTACTACGAGCAGTACTTC. This encodes CASSQVRLGYYEQYF.

This rearrangement joins TRBV15 to TRBJ2-1, with D tentatively TRBD2 (6 bases). Germline-derived CDR1 and CDR2 are LNHNV and YYDKDF (reference sequence). This CDR3 contains 16 residues. Trimming pared 2 bases from V and 6 bases from J, leaving 17 bases between. CDR3: CATSRIGGRASNEQFF. CDR3 coding DNA: TGTGCCACCAGCAGAATCGGGGGTAGGGCTTCCAATGAGCAGTTCTTC.

This clone was detected a few times. CDR3 protein: CASSQVDMFSYNEQFF. The CDR3 DNA follows: TGCGCCAGCAGCCAAGTGGACATGTTCTCCTACAATGAGCAGTTCTTC. V usage is TRBV4-1 and J usage is TRBJ2-1; perhaps TRBD1 as D (5 bases). This CDR3 has 16 residues. Germline V CDR1 and CDR2: MGHRA, YSYEKL. Trimming stripped 1 base from V and 0 bases from J, with 10 bases between.

CDR3 coding DNA: TGTGCCAGCTCACCTGAAGAGGAGAACGAGCAGTACTTC. Amino acids: CASSPEEENEQYF. The chain employs TRBV18 and TRBJ2-7; D ambiguous. This CDR3 is 13 amino acids long. Germline values: CDR1 KGHSH, CDR2 LQKENI. Deletions cut 3 bases from V and 5 bases from J, with 11 bases between.

This clone was recorded a few times. V gene TRBV11-3 combines with J gene TRBJ2-1, with D possibly being TRBD2 (5 bases). The germline CDR1 and CDR2 sequences are SGHNT and YENEEA. V gave up 2 bases and J gave up 1 base, with 12 bases separating them. The CDR3 sequence is 16 residues long. CDR3 nucleotides: TGTGCCAGCAGCTTACTTCGCGGGCGGTCCTACAATGAGCAGTTCTTC. This sequence encodes CASSLLRGRSYNEQFF. The variable domain in full, completed from reference TRBV11-3 and TRBJ2-1, reads EAGVVQSPRYKIIEKKQPVAFWCNPISGHNTLYWYLQNLGQGPELLIRYENEEAVDDSQLPKDRFSAERLKGVDSTLKIQPAELGDSAVYLCASSLLRGRSYNEQFFGPGTRLTVL.

This chain links TRBV4-3 with TRBJ1-1; D may be TRBD1 (5 bases). This CDR3 comprises 14 residues. Germline V gene data show CDR1 as LGHNA and CDR2 as YSLEER. V was trimmed by 0 bases and J by 8 bases, leaving 13 bases between them. Written as DNA, the CDR3 is TGCGCCAGCAGCCAAGATTTGGGACCCGAGGAAGCTTTCTTT. Its translation: CASSQDLGPEEAFF.

J is TRBJ1-1 and V is TRBV20-1; D is unresolved. There are 11 residues in the CDR3. Trimming shortened V by 3 bases and J by 8 bases, and 10 bases separated the two germline ends. Germline lookup yields CDR1 DFQATT and CDR2 SNEGSKA (reference sequence). CDR3 loop: CSARLQREAFF. CDR3 DNA: TGCAGTGCTAGGCTTCAGAGAGAAGCTTTCTTT.